This T cell receptor beta chain was sequenced during a study of blood T cell repertoires in COVID-19. Study in general: Samples taken during acute and convalescent COVID-19 were collected in the United States, Italy and Spain.

This CDR3 comprises 17 residues. CDR1 SGHNT and CDR2 YYREEE come from the germline V gene (reference sequence). The J segment lost 2 bases and the V segment lost 4 bases, leaving 14 bases of the junction unmatched. Sequencing used immunoSEQ multiplex PCR; TCRdb keeps in-frame clones, though not all of them. The sample lists about 140,000 clones; about 82% were seen once. The TCR was taken from a woman in her sixties or seventies with acute or convalescent COVID-19. This chain connects TRBV5-4 to TRBJ2-7; 8 bases fit TRBD2. The sequencing input was peripheral blood. This chain's CDR3 is CASSPAGVVGATYEQYF. DNA for the CDR3: TGTGCCAGCAGCCCAGCGGGGGTCGTGGGAGCCACCTACGAGCAGTACTTC. The full variable domain, rest sourced from reference TRBV5-4 and TRBJ2-7, is ETGVTQSPTHLIKTRGQQVTLRCSSQSGHNTVSWYQQALGQGPQFIFQYYREEENGRGNFPPRFSGLQFPNYSSELNVNALELDDSALYLCASSPAGVVGATYEQYFGPGTRLTVT.